This paragraph reports one TCR beta chain. Its antigen target is currently unknown. No per-base quality is available; no much larger clone lies one base away. The data are from a study of blood T cell repertoires in COVID-19 (TCRdb year 2020). About the investigation overall: Samples covering the acute and convalescent phases of COVID-19 were provided by collaborators in the United States, Italy and Spain. The prospective study material was composed of cDNA or gDNA derived from T cells, B-cell-depleted T cells, or PBMCs. Deeply sampled blood TCRbeta repertoires from subjects exposed to, actively infected with, or recovered from COVID-19 were included in the dataset. Where available, HLA class I and class II types were taken from metadata supplied by the sample provider and were not determined by assay-based typing. The sample metadata nearly always contained a de-identified subject ID, COVID-19 status, age in years and sex. The repertoires were made available in a free public database intended to serve as a resource for research on the immune response to SARS-CoV-2. The samples were drawn from the first 160 participants of the ongoing ImmuneRACE study and from more than 1,000 subjects provided by 6 global collaborators.

What the authors observed across the whole study: The amount of clinical and demographic metadata varied by source and participant and was provided uncurated.

The trim is 6 bases for V and 3 bases for J, with a gap of 11 bases between the germline ends. The CDR3 spans 13 residues, from the cysteine through the phenylalanine. Only the CDR3 DNA is retained, 39 bases long and in frame from the first base. The germline V gene supplies CDR1 SNHLY and CDR2 FYNNEI. Collaborating institutions collected whole blood in K2EDTA tubes following their own protocols. Collaborator samples were shipped for TCRbeta analysis as frozen whole blood, isolated PBMCs, or DNA extracted from either sample type. TCRbeta CDR3 regions were amplified from genomic DNA by means of the immunoSEQ Assay, a bias-controlled multiplex PCR. The published analysis was carried out like this. Nucleated cell counts per sample were estimated from amplification of reference gene primers within the assay. To quantify the absolute abundance of each unique TCRbeta CDR3 rearrangement, sequence reads were collapsed and filtered. For each sample, productive Simpson clonality was calculated as the square root of Simpson's diversity index across productive rearrangements. TCRdb mirrors the immuneACCESS table, restricted to in-frame sequences. Some clones are absent from its copies; in checked studies, under half trace to an unresolved V gene, and the reason for the others is unknown. Clone size and V and J calls were adopted from that table, with D and trimming inferred from the DNA. This sample comprises some 93,000 clones, roughly 80% of them detected only once. The ten top clones hold approximately 24% of the sample.

Sample: peripheral blood. The sequence derives from a human donor in a cohort sampled during active COVID-19. The sequence links TRBV2 to TRBJ1-1; the best D guess is TRBD1, with 5 bases matching. This receptor carries the CDR3 CASREGRDTEAFF. The sequenced DNA: TGTGCCAGCAGGGAGGGGAGGGACACTGAAGCTTTCTTT.